This is a list of T cell receptor beta chains from one sample in a study of identical twins. Via MiXCR, TCRdb re-called the 5' RACE reads, giving one row per CDR3 protein. Counted here are hundreds of thousands of distinct CDR3 sequences, 5.5% to 6.5% occurring once; the ten biggest clones make up around 1.7%. The sequencing sample was made of naive T cells sorted from blood. All receptors come from a young man in good health. Each CDR3 is given with its conserved first and last residue. A D gene is named only where the DNA matches it firmly. The size of a clone is reported for some rows only, either as once, few or many, or as a class for expanded clones.

abundance,d_gene,v_gene,j_gene,CDR3aa,CDR3nt
-,TRBD2,TRBV30,TRBJ2-3,CAWRRGAGLTDTQYF,TGTGCCTGGAGACGAGGAGCGGGGCTCACAGATACGCAGTATTTT
many,-,TRBV5-1,TRBJ1-4,CASSIQGEKLFF,TGCGCCAGCAGCATCCAGGGTGAAAAACTGTTTTTT
few,-,TRBV7-9,TRBJ2-7,CASSFPRDEVYEQYF,TGTGCCAGCAGCTTCCCGAGGGACGAAGTCTACGAGCAGTACTTC
few,-,TRBV24-1,TRBJ1-2,CATSDTGTHAYGYTF,TGTGCCACCAGTGATACCGGGACGCATGCTTATGGCTACACCTTC
many,TRBD1,TRBV15,TRBJ1-1,CATSWRRDRANEAFF,TGTGCCACCAGCTGGCGGAGGGACAGGGCTAATGAAGCTTTCTTT
few,-,TRBV5-1,TRBJ2-5,CASSRQTRVKETQYF,TGCGCCAGCAGTCGTCAGACTAGAGTGAAGGAGACCCAGTACTTC
many,TRBD2,TRBV24-1,TRBJ2-1,CATSDPTSGVLNEQFF,TGTGCCACCAGTGACCCGACTAGCGGAGTCTTAAATGAGCAGTTCTTC
-,TRBD2,TRBV10-3,TRBJ2-1,CAIRGTELAGGRASYNEQFF,TGTGCCATCAGAGGAACGGAACTAGCGGGAGGGCGGGCGTCCTACAATGAGCAGTTCTTC
-,TRBD2,TRBV20-1,TRBJ2-2,CSARSGTSGSTGELFF,TGCAGTGCTAGATCCGGGACTAGCGGGAGCACCGGGGAGCTGTTTTTT
-,-,TRBV7-9,TRBJ2-3,CASSLGTADSSTDTQYF,TGTGCCAGCAGCTTAGGGACAGCTGATTCTAGCACAGATACGCAGTATTTT
-,-,TRBV10-3,TRBJ2-5,CAISEYRDGETQYF,TGTGCCATCAGTGAATACAGGGATGGGGAGACCCAGTACTTC
many,-,TRBV15,TRBJ1-5,CATSRSADPRQPQHF,TGTGCCACCAGCAGATCGGCGGACCCACGGCAGCCCCAGCATTTT
many,-,TRBV6-5,TRBJ2-5,CASSSELGTQYF,TGTGCCAGCAGTTCGGAGCTAGGGACCCAGTACTTC
many,-,TRBV10-3,TRBJ2-5,CAISDRGGEETQYF,TGTGCCATCAGTGATCGGGGAGGAGAAGAGACCCAGTACTTC
many,-,TRBV10-3,TRBJ1-6,CAIRPTVDSPLHF,TGTGCCATACGCCCGACGGTGGATTCACCCCTCCACTTT
-,-,TRBV12-3/TRBV12-4,TRBJ2-2,CASSLDLLVELNTGELFF,TGTGCCAGCAGTTTGGACCTCCTTGTTGAGTTGAACACCGGGGAGCTGTTTTTT
many,-,TRBV10-3,TRBJ1-5,CAISEGRATYQPQHF,TGTGCCATCAGTGAGGGACGGGCAACCTATCAGCCCCAGCATTTT
-,TRBD1,TRBV28,TRBJ1-2,CASSSNRDREDYGYTF,TGTGCCAGCAGTTCGAACCGGGACAGGGAGGACTATGGCTACACCTTC
many,-,TRBV5-1,TRBJ2-6,CASSPSSGANVLTF,TGTGCCAGCAGCCCCTCCTCTGGGGCCAACGTCCTGACTTTC
many,-,TRBV20-1,TRBJ1-6,CSARGFSRRGSSYNSPLHF,TGCAGTGCTAGAGGGTTCTCACGGAGGGGAAGCTCCTATAATTCACCCCTCCACTTT
few,-,TRBV12-3/TRBV12-4,TRBJ2-1,CASSLYIGEGSYNEQFF,TGTGCCAGCAGTTTGTATATAGGGGAAGGCTCCTACAATGAGCAGTTCTTC
-,-,TRBV28,TRBJ2-7,CASSYSFEQYF,TGTGCCAGCAGTTATTCCTTCGAGCAGTACTTC
many,-,TRBV7-9,TRBJ2-5,CASSEREETQYF,TGTGCCAGCAGTGAAAGGGAAGAGACCCAGTACTTC
-,-,TRBV12-3/TRBV12-4,TRBJ1-1,CASSSQGRGTEAFF,TGTGCCAGCAGTTCGCAGGGGCGGGGGACTGAAGCTTTCTTT
once,TRBD2,TRBV10-3,TRBJ2-7,CAISYTAGGPHEQYF,TGTGCCATCAGTTATACAGCGGGAGGGCCCCACGAGCAGTACTTC
many,TRBD2,TRBV5-1,TRBJ2-3,CASSLVTSGRTNTDTQYF,TGCGCCAGCAGCTTGGTAACTAGCGGGAGAACGAACACAGATACGCAGTATTTT
few,TRBD2,TRBV7-6,TRBJ2-1,CASSLGSGIAYNEQFF,TGTGCCAGCAGCTTAGGTAGCGGGATCGCCTACAATGAGCAGTTCTTC
-,TRBD1,TRBV19,TRBJ1-2,CASRPEPGQSVYGYTF,TGTGCCAGTCGACCGGAACCGGGACAGAGTGTCTATGGCTACACCTTC
many,-,TRBV7-6,TRBJ2-1,CASSLEVGGFNNEQFF,TGTGCCAGCAGCTTAGAGGTTGGGGGCTTTAACAATGAGCAGTTCTTC
-,-,TRBV11-2,TRBJ2-7,CASSLDPSVQGLVNLYEQYF,TGTGCCAGCAGCTTAGATCCTTCGGTCCAAGGACTGGTGAATCTATACGAGCAGTACTTC
few,TRBD2,TRBV4-3,TRBJ2-1,CASSQDGSSSGSYEQFF,TGCGCCAGCAGCCAAGACGGTAGCTCTAGCGGGAGCTATGAGCAGTTCTTC
many,TRBD2,TRBV20-1,TRBJ2-1,CSAIPGLGHYNEQFF,TGCAGTGCTATACCGGGACTAGGACATTACAATGAGCAGTTCTTC
-,TRBD1,TRBV7-9,TRBJ2-2,CASSPDRGLSGELFF,TGTGCCAGCAGCCCGGACAGGGGCCTTTCAGGGGAGCTGTTTTTT
many,-,TRBV3-1,TRBJ2-2,CASSQDLGPGELFF,TGTGCCAGCAGCCAAGATCTCGGGCCCGGGGAGCTGTTTTTT
few,TRBD1,TRBV3-1,TRBJ1-1,CASSQPTGTAEAFF,TGTGCCAGCAGCCAACCTACCGGGACAGCTGAAGCTTTCTTT
many,TRBD1,TRBV7-8,TRBJ2-3,CASSFLTGNTQYF,TGTGCCAGCAGCTTCCTGACAGGGAATACGCAGTATTTT
few,TRBD1,TRBV27,TRBJ2-1,CASRNDRGWGEQFF,TGTGCCAGCAGGAACGACAGGGGATGGGGTGAGCAGTTCTTC
many,TRBD1,TRBV25-1,TRBJ2-2,CASRADRGTGELFF,TGTGCCAGCAGGGCGGACAGGGGGACCGGGGAGCTGTTTTTT
many,TRBD1,TRBV12-3/TRBV12-4,TRBJ2-5,CASSIDRGETQYF,TGTGCCAGCAGTATTGACAGGGGAGAGACCCAGTACTTC
-,TRBD2,TRBV20-1,TRBJ2-3,CSVKDGGRAADTQYF,TGCAGTGTCAAAGACGGCGGGAGAGCCGCAGATACGCAGTATTTT
-,TRBD2,TRBV5-1,TRBJ2-2,CASSRGLQVKGELFF,TGCGCCAGCAGCCGGGGACTACAAGTGAAAGGGGAGCTGTTTTTT
-,TRBD2,TRBV10-3,TRBJ2-5,CAIGASGQETQYF,TGTGCGATCGGGGCTAGCGGCCAAGAGACCCAGTACTTC
-,-,TRBV12-3/TRBV12-4,TRBJ2-5,CASRQRQTQYF,TGTGCCAGCAGACAGAGACAGACCCAGTACTTC
-,-,TRBV6-2/TRBV6-3,TRBJ2-7,CASSKKDRYEQYF,TGTGCCAGCAGTAAAAAAGACCGCTACGAGCAGTACTTC
many,TRBD2,TRBV7-2,TRBJ2-1,CASSLGGTRAYNEQFF,TGTGCCAGCAGCTTAGGGGGGACTAGAGCTTACAATGAGCAGTTCTTC
many,-,TRBV10-3,TRBJ2-3,CAIASGGLPDTQYF,TGTGCCATCGCTTCAGGGGGGCTTCCAGATACGCAGTATTTT
many,-,TRBV10-3,TRBJ2-3,CAISESLAGTPDTQYF,TGTGCCATCAGTGAGTCTTTGGCAGGGACCCCAGATACGCAGTATTTT
-,-,TRBV20-1,TRBJ2-1,CSANDRNNSYNEQFF,TGCAGTGCTAATGACCGGAATAACTCCTACAATGAGCAGTTCTTC
many,TRBD1,TRBV11-2,TRBJ1-1,CASRPKRTGWTEAFF,TGTGCCAGCAGACCGAAAAGGACAGGATGGACTGAAGCTTTCTTT
-,-,TRBV7-9,TRBJ2-2,CASSYPGGELFF,TGTGCCAGCAGCTACCCGGGCGGGGAGCTGTTTTTT
few,-,TRBV28,TRBJ2-7,CASHGQRTPYEQYF,TGTGCCAGCCACGGACAGCGAACGCCCTACGAGCAGTACTTC
-,-,TRBV18,TRBJ2-5,CASSPTTPEGTQYF,TGTGCCAGCTCACCAACGACACCGGAAGGGACCCAGTACTTC
many,TRBD1,TRBV7-2,TRBJ1-5,CASSLGPPGQGNQPQHF,TGTGCCAGCAGCTTAGGGCCCCCGGGACAGGGCAATCAGCCCCAGCATTTT
-,-,TRBV11-1,TRBJ2-1,CASSLEGREFNEQFF,TGTGCCAGCAGCTTGGAGGGGAGAGAGTTCAATGAGCAGTTCTTC